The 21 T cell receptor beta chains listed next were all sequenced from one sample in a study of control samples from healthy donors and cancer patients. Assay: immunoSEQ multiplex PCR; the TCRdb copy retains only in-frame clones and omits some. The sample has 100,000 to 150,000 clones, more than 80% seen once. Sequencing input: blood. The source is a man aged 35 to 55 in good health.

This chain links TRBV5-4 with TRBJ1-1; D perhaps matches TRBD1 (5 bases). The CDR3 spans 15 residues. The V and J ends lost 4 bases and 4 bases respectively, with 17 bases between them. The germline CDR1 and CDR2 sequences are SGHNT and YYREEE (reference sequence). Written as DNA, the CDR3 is TGTGCCAGCAGCAAACCACAGGAGTTGCGCACTGAAGCTTTCTTT. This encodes CASSKPQELRTEAFF.

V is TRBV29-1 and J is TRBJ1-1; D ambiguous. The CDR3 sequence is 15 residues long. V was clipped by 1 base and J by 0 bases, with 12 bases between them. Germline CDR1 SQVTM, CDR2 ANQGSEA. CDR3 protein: CSVEGGQLMNTEAFF. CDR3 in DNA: TGCAGCGTTGAAGGAGGGCAGCTAATGAACACTGAAGCTTTCTTT.

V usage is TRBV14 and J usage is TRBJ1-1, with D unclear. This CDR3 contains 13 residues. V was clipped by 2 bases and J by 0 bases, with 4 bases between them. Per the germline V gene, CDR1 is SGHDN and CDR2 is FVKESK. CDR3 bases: TGTGCCAGCAGCCAACAGATGAACACTGAAGCTTTCTTT. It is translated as CASSQQMNTEAFF. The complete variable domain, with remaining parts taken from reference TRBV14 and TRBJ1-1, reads EAGVTQFPSHSVIEKGQTVTLRCDPISGHDNLYWYRRVMGKEIKFLLHFVKESKQDESGMPNNRFLAERTGGTYSTLKVQPAELEDSGVYFCASSQQMNTEAFFGQGTRLTVV.

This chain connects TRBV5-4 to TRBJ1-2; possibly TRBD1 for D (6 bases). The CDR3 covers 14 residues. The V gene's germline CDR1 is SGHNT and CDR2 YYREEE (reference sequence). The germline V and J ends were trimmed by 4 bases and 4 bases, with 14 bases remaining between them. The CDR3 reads CASSRNRDPYGYTF. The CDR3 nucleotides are TGTGCCAGCAGCCGGAACAGGGATCCCTATGGCTACACCTTC.

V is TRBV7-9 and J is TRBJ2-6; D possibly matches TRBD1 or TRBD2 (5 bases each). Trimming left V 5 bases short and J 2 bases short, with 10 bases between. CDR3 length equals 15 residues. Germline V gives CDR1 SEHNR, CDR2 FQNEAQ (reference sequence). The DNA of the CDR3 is TGTGCCAGCAGCGAGGGGACGGCTGGGGCCAACGTCCTGACTTTC. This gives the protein CASSEGTAGANVLTF.

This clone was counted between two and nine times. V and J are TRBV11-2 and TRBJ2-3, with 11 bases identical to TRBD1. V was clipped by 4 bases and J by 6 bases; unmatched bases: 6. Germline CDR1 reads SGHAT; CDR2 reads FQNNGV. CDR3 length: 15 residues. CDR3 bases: TGTGCCAGCAGCTCCCGCGGGACAGGGGGGGATACGCAGTATTTT. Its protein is CASSSRGTGGDTQYF.

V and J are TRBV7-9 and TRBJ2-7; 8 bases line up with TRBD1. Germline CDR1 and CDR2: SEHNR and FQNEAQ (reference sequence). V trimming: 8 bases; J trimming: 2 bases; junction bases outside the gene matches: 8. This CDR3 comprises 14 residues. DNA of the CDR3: TGTGCCAGCCGGGCGGGACAGGCCCCCTACGAGCAGTACTTC. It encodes CASRAGQAPYEQYF. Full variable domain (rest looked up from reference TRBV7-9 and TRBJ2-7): DTGVSQNPRHKITKRGQNVTFRCDPISEHNRLYWYRQTLGQGPEFLTYFQNEAQLEKSRLLSDRFSAERPKGSFSTLEIQRTEQGDSAMYLCASRAGQAPYEQYFGPGTRLTVT.

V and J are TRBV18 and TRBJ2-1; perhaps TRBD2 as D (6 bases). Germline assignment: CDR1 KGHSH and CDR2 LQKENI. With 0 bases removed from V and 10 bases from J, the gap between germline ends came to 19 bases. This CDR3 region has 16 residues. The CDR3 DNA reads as TGTGCCAGCTCACCACCGTTCGGAGCCAGGGACTGGGAGCAGTTCTTC. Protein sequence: CASSPPFGARDWEQFF.

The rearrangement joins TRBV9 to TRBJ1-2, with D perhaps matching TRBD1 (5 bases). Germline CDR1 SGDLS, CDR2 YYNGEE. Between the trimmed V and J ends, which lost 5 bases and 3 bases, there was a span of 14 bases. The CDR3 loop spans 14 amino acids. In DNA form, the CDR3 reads TGTGCCAGCAGGGGAGGCAGGGTGGACTATGGCTACACCTTC. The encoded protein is CASRGGRVDYGYTF.

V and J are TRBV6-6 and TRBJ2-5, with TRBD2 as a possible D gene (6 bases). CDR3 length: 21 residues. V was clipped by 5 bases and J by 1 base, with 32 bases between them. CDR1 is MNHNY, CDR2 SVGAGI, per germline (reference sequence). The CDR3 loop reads CASSLGGSPAHELKPQETQYF. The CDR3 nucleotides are TGTGCCAGCAGTCTGGGGGGTAGCCCAGCACACGAACTAAAACCCCAAGAGACCCAGTACTTC.

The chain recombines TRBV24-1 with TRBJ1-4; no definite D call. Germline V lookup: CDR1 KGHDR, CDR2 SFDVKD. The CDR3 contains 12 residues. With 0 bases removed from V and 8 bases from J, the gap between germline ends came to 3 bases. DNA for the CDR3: TGTGCCACCAGTGATTTGAGGGAAAAACTGTTTTTT. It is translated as CATSDLREKLFF.

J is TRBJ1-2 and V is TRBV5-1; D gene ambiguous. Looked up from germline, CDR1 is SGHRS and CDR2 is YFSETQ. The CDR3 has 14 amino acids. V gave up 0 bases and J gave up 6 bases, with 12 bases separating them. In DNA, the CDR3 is TGCGCCAGCAGCTTGGTACAGTCGTCGGATGGCTACACCTTC. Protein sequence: CASSLVQSSDGYTF.

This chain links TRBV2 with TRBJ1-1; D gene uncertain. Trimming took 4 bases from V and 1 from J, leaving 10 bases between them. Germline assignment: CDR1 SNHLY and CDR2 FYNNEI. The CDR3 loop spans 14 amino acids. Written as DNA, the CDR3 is TGTGCCAGCAGTGCATCCTTCGGGAACACTGAAGCTTTCTTT. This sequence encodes CASSASFGNTEAFF.

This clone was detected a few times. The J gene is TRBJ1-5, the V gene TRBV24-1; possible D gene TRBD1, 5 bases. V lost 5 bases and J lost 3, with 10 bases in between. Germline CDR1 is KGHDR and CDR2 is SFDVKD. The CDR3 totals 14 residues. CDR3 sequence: CATSAGMVNQPQHF. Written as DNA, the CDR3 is TGTGCCACCAGTGCAGGGATGGTCAATCAGCCCCAGCATTTT.

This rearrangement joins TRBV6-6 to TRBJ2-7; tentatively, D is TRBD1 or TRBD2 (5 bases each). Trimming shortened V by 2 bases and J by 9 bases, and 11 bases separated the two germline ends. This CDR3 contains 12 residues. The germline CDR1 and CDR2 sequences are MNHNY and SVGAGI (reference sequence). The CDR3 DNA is TGTGCCAGCAGTTACGTGGGGGACGGGCAGTACTTC. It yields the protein CASSYVGDGQYF.

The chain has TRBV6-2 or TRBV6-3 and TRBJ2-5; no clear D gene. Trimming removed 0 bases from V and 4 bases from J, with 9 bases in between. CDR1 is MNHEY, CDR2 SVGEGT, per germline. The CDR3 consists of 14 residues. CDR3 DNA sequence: TGTGCCAGCAGTTACTCGGGCTCTCCAGAGACCCAGTACTTC. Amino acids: CASSYSGSPETQYF.

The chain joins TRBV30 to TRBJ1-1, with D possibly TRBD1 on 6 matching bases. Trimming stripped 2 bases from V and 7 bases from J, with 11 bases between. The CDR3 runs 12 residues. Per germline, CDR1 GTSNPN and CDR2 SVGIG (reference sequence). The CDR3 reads CAWSHYRVEAFF. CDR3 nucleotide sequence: TGTGCCTGGAGTCACTACAGGGTTGAAGCTTTCTTT.

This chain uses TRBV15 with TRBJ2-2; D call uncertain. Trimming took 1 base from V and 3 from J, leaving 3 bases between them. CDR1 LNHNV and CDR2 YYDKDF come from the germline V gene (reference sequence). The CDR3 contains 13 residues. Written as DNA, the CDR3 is TGTGCCACCAGCAGAGTCCACACCGGGGAGCTGTTTTTT. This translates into CATSRVHTGELFF.

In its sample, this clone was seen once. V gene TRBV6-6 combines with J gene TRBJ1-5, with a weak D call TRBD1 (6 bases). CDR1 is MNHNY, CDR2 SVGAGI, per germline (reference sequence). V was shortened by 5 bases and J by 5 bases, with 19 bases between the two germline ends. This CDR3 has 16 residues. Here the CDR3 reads CASSRPSGGPHQPQHF. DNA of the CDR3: TGTGCCAGCAGTCGACCCTCGGGGGGGCCCCATCAGCCCCAGCATTTT.

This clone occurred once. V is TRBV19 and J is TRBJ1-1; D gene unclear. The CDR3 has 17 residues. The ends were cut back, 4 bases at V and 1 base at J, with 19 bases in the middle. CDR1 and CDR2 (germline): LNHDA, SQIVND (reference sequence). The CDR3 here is CASSKAIGRTENTEAFF. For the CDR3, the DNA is TGTGCCAGTAGTAAGGCCATCGGACGGACTGAGAACACTGAAGCTTTCTTT.

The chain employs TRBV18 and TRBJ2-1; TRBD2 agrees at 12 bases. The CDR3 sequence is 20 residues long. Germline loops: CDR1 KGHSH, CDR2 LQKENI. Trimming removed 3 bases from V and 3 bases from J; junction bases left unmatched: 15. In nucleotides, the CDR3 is TGTGCCAGCTCACCCCTGTTCCCTGCTAGCGGGGGGGCGCTCTACAATGAGCAGTTCTTC. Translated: CASSPLFPASGGALYNEQFF.